Sequencing of this T cell receptor beta chain was carried out in a study of cytomegalovirus exposure and HLA in healthy donors. The CDR3 extends over 13 amino acids. Overall study findings and caveats: A further, later analysis showed that HLA-associated TCR beta chains (compared with equally common others) were more clonally expanded. CMV serostatus was the only immune exposure information that was available.

Though nominally healthy at sampling, donors likely had unrecorded immune exposures. The PCR had 60 Vbeta and 13 Jbeta primers. Using immunoSEQ multiplex PCR, the repertoire was profiled, and TCRdb retains in-frame clones only, with some absent. The sample holds over 70,000 clones, approximately 80% seen once. Comments on this clone: The antigen remains unidentified.

Sequencing used PBMCs. This rearrangement joins TRBV21-1 to TRBJ2-2; the D call of TRBD2 is as the table states it, not checked on the DNA. TRBV21-1 is an annotated pseudogene. This clonotype was obtained from a man aged 50-59 years in good health and CMV-seropositive. DNA for the CDR3: TGTGCCAGCAGCGAGGAGAACACCGGGGAGCTGTTTTTT. As protein: CASSEENTGELFF.